Below, 27 T cell receptor beta chains from the same sample are listed, as sequenced in a study of post-analysis software for immune sequencing data. Study-wide points: Controls showed lower frequencies than patients for a few TRBV segments, and TRBV5-6, TRBV5-1 and TRBV20-1 were among these.

Each TCR beta cDNA library carried unique molecular identifiers. One entry per CDR3 protein, called by TCRdb with MiXCR from the PCR reads. The repertoire holds hundreds of thousands of distinct CDR3 sequences, with 53% as singletons. These TCRs' antigens remain unknown. Sequenced: blood. These receptors were obtained from a girl aged 5 to 17 with multiple sclerosis.

The rearrangement uses TRBV29-1 and TRBJ2-5; TRBD2 is a possible D gene (6 bases). Germline lookup yields CDR1 SQVTM and CDR2 ANQGSEA. Trimming removed 3 bases from V and 5 bases from J, with 22 bases in between. The CDR3 has 16 residues. In DNA, the CDR3 is TGCAGCGTTGACCGCCAGGGAGGAGGGGTTCGGGAGACCCAGTACTTC. Translating it yields CSVDRQGGGVRETQYF.

This chain connects TRBV6-2 or TRBV6-3 to TRBJ2-1; D is tentatively TRBD1 or TRBD2 (5 bases each). The CDR3 covers 17 residues. Trimming cost V 0 bases and J 1 base, with 13 bases left between them. Germline CDR1 MNHEY, CDR2 SVGEGT. The CDR3 sequence: CASSYSTGWGSYNEQFF. The DNA for the CDR3 is TGTGCCAGCAGTTACTCGACGGGCTGGGGGTCCTACAATGAGCAGTTCTTC.

J is TRBJ2-3 and V is TRBV28; TRBD2 agrees at 13 bases. This CDR3 has 17 residues. With 6 bases clipped from V and 5 bases from J, the junction kept 11 bases outside the gene matches. CDR1 and CDR2 (germline): MDHEN, SYDVKM. In DNA form, the CDR3 reads TGTGCCAGCAGCCGGGGACTAGCGGGGTTAAGGGGAGATACGCAGTATTTT. Protein sequence: CASSRGLAGLRGDTQYF. The full variable domain, rest sourced from reference TRBV28 and TRBJ2-3, is DVKVTQSSRYLVKRTGEKVFLECVQDMDHENMFWYRQDPGLGLRLIYFSYDVKMKEKGDIPEGYSVSREKKERFSLILESASTNQTSMYLCASSRGLAGLRGDTQYFGPGTRLTVL.

About this clonotype: The germline gene is not matched at one end of the junction; a read error may be the cause. The chain recombines TRBV10-2 with TRBJ2-1; the match to TRBD2 covers 10 bases. Looked up from germline, CDR1 is WSHSY and CDR2 is SAAADI. The CDR3 is 15 amino acids. The CDR3 sequence is CANSELASGRTEQFF. CDR3 in DNA: TGCGCCAACAGTGAGTTGGCTAGCGGGAGAACGGAGCAGTTCTTC.

The chain recombines TRBV20-1 with TRBJ2-4; D might be TRBD1 (5 bases). Germline-derived CDR1 and CDR2 are DFQATT and SNEGSKA (reference sequence). The CDR3 is made up of 16 amino acids. The germline V and J ends were trimmed by 5 bases and 1 base, with 18 bases remaining between them. The CDR3 DNA reads as TGCAGTGCTGGCCGATGGGGCGCCGGGGCCAAAAACATTCAGTACTTC. Its translation: CSAGRWGAGAKNIQYF.

This chain joins TRBV12-3 or TRBV12-4 and TRBJ1-6; TRBD1 agrees at 8 bases. V gave up 5 bases and J gave up 6 bases; unmatched junction bases: 6. CDR3 length: 15 amino acids. CDR3 sequence (DNA): TGTGCCAGCAGTCCCCGGACAGGGACTAATTCACCCCTCCACTTT. Translation: CASSPRTGTNSPLHF.

This clonotype was found a few times. V usage is TRBV3-1 and J usage is TRBJ2-7; 8 positions agree with TRBD2. The CDR3 is 16 residues long. Trimming cost V 0 bases and J 1 base; bases outside gene matches: 5. Germline V lookup: CDR1 LGHDT, CDR2 YNNKEL (reference sequence). The CDR3 coding sequence is TGTGCCAGCAGCCAAGACCGGTTAGCGGGATCCTACGAGCAGTACTTC. Translated, it gives CASSQDRLAGSYEQYF.

In its sample, this clonotype was seen a few times. This chain joins TRBV5-1 and TRBJ1-1, with unresolved D. Germline V gene lookup returns CDR1 SGHRS and CDR2 YFSETQ. CDR3 length: 14 amino acids. The V end lost 0 bases, the J end lost 5 bases, and 11 bases lay between the germline ends. The chain's CDR3 is CASSLESGWTEAFF. In nucleotides, the CDR3 is TGCGCCAGCAGCTTGGAGTCGGGGTGGACTGAAGCTTTCTTT.

The rearrangement joins TRBV6-2 or TRBV6-3 to TRBJ2-1; a possible D gene is TRBD2 (6 bases). Per the germline V gene, CDR1 is MNHEY and CDR2 is SVGEGT. The CDR3 length is 17 residues. Trimming shortened V by 5 bases and J by 7 bases, and 24 bases separated the two germline ends. For the CDR3, the DNA is TGTGCCAGCAGTAAAAGCCCGGGGGTTCGGGCGCGGAATGAGCAGTTCTTC. Translated, it gives CASSKSPGVRARNEQFF.

The genes are TRBV12-5 and TRBJ1-4, with a tentative D call TRBD1 (5 bases). The V gene's germline CDR1 is LGHNT and CDR2 FRNRAP. The germline V and J ends were trimmed by 2 bases and 5 bases, with 12 bases remaining between them. This CDR3 is built from 15 residues. CDR3 DNA sequence: TGTGCTAGTGGTTTGATCGGGACCCGGAATGAAAAACTGTTTTTT. Protein: CASGLIGTRNEKLFF.

The V call is TRBV20-1, the J call TRBJ2-7; 11 bases align to TRBD1. The CDR3 has 17 residues. Germline CDR1 reads DFQATT; CDR2 reads SNEGSKA (reference sequence). Unmatched junction bases numbered 11, after V lost 1 base and J lost 3 bases. The CDR3, as DNA: TGCAGTGCTAGAGGGGTCGACGGACAGGGGGCAGGCTACGAGCAGTACTTC. Its protein is CSARGVDGQGAGYEQYF.

The rearrangement links TRBV4-1 to TRBJ2-7; 8 nucleotides line up with TRBD2. CDR3 size: 16 residues. CDR1 and CDR2 from the germline V gene are MGHRA and YSYEKL. V was clipped by 0 bases and J by 0 bases; unmatched bases: 4. CDR3 residues: CASSQDQRELSYEQYF. Written as DNA, the CDR3 is TGCGCCAGCAGCCAAGACCAGCGGGAGCTCTCCTACGAGCAGTACTTC.

The V call is TRBV20-1, the J call TRBJ2-6, with TRBD1 as a possible D gene (5 bases). CDR3 length equals 15 residues. Germline V gene data show CDR1 as DFQATT and CDR2 as SNEGSKA (reference sequence). V dropped 6 bases and J dropped 0 bases, with 12 bases sitting between them. In nucleotides, the CDR3 is TGCAGTGCAGACAGATTCGACTCTGGGGCCAACGTCCTGACTTTC. Protein product: CSADRFDSGANVLTF.

V is TRBV20-1 and J is TRBJ2-3, with 7 bases identical to TRBD2. CDR1 DFQATT and CDR2 SNEGSKA come from the germline V gene (reference sequence). V trimming: 0 bases; J trimming: 2 bases; junction bases outside the gene matches: 8. CDR3 length: 16 residues. The CDR3: CSARDLGLDYTDTQYF. CDR3 in DNA: TGCAGTGCTAGAGATCTAGGACTAGATTACACAGATACGCAGTATTTT.

V is TRBV12-3 or TRBV12-4 and J is TRBJ1-4; 7 bases match TRBD1. The CDR3 length is 14 residues. After removal of 6 bases from V and 5 bases from J, the junction contained 6 bases not matched to a gene. CDR3 loop: CASSRQGANEKLFF. CDR3 DNA sequence: TGTGCCAGCAGCCGACAGGGAGCCAATGAAAAACTGTTTTTT.

This clonotype was detected only a few times. A junction boundary mismatches the germline segment, possibly from a read error. This CDR3 reads CASSPRDSTYEQYF. CDR3 sequence (DNA): TGTGCCAGCAGCCCTCGGGACAGTACCTACGAGCAGTACTTC. This chain joins TRBV5-1 and TRBJ2-7, with 7 bases fitting TRBD1. CDR3 length equals 14 residues. Per germline, CDR1 SGHRS and CDR2 YFSETQ.

The chain uses TRBV5-5 and TRBJ2-6; perhaps TRBD1 as D (5 bases). The CDR3 consists of 16 residues. V was trimmed by 1 base and J by 4 bases, leaving 12 bases between them. The germline V gene encodes CDR1 SGHKS and CDR2 YYEKEE (reference sequence). The CDR3 is CASSLWQGNGANVLTF. The CDR3 DNA sequence: TGTGCCAGCAGCTTGTGGCAGGGTAACGGGGCCAACGTCCTGACTTTC.

This clonotype was detected a few times. This rearrangement joins TRBV29-1 to TRBJ1-2; the D is unclear. V was pared by 8 bases and J by 4 bases, with 14 bases between. In germline, CDR1 is SQVTM, CDR2 ANQGSEA. This CDR3 comprises 12 residues. The DNA for the CDR3 is TGCAGCACCCAGCACGGTCTCTATGGCTACACCTTC. This gives the protein CSTQHGLYGYTF.

This chain links TRBV20-1 with TRBJ2-7; D unresolved. V dropped 3 bases and J dropped 2 bases, with 11 bases sitting between them. From germline, CDR1 is DFQATT and CDR2 SNEGSKA (reference sequence). The CDR3 covers 13 residues. The CDR3 bases are TGCAGTGCTAGTCTCCTGGGCCCCTACGAGCAGTACTTC. Translated: CSASLLGPYEQYF.

CDR3 coding DNA: TGTGCCAGCAGGCCCGGGGGGGCCGGTTACAATGAGCAGTTCTTC. The encoded protein is CASRPGGAGYNEQFF. The rearrangement uses TRBV5-4 and TRBJ2-1; 8 bases are a match to TRBD2. The germline V gene has CDR1 SGHNT and CDR2 YYREEE (reference sequence). V lost 5 bases to trimming and J lost 4 bases; unmatched junction nucleotides: 8. There are 15 residues in the CDR3.

This chain uses TRBV7-9 with TRBJ2-1; D is undetermined. The CDR3 runs to 12 residues. Between the trimmed V and J ends, which lost 1 base and 9 bases, there was a span of 7 bases. The germline gives CDR1 SEHNR, CDR2 FQNEAQ (reference sequence). CDR3 in amino acids: CASSLEYGEQFF. The CDR3 region has the DNA TGTGCCAGCAGCTTAGAGTACGGTGAGCAGTTCTTC. The complete variable domain, with remaining parts taken from reference TRBV7-9 and TRBJ2-1, reads DTGVSQNPRHKITKRGQNVTFRCDPISEHNRLYWYRQTLGQGPEFLTYFQNEAQLEKSRLLSDRFSAERPKGSFSTLEIQRTEQGDSAMYLCASSLEYGEQFFGPGTRLTVL.

The table lists this clonotype with a few counts. DNA for the CDR3: TGTGCCAGCAGCTTAGTGCGCCCAGGGACCTTCTATGGCTACACCTTC. Translating gives CASSLVRPGTFYGYTF. The chain links TRBV7-9 to TRBJ1-2, with a possible D match to TRBD1 (5 bases). This CDR3 spans 16 amino acids. Germline V gene lookup returns CDR1 SEHNR and CDR2 FQNEAQ (reference sequence). V lost 1 base and J 4 bases, leaving 16 bases between the germline ends. Filled out from reference TRBV7-9 and TRBJ1-2, the complete variable domain reads DTGVSQNPRHKITKRGQNVTFRCDPISEHNRLYWYRQTLGQGPEFLTYFQNEAQLEKSRLLSDRFSAERPKGSFSTLEIQRTEQGDSAMYLCASSLVRPGTFYGYTFGSGTRLTVV.

The V call is TRBV29-1, the J call TRBJ1-2; no reliable D call. The V and J ends lost 3 bases and 8 bases respectively, with 4 bases between them. Germline CDR1 SQVTM, CDR2 ANQGSEA. There are 9 residues in the CDR3. The CDR3 reads CSVDRGYTF. The DNA of the CDR3 is TGCAGCGTTGACAGGGGCTACACCTTC.

The chain joins TRBV5-1 to TRBJ1-2; D is uncertain. Per the germline V gene, CDR1 is SGHRS and CDR2 is YFSETQ. CDR3 length: 13 amino acids. Trimming pared 4 bases from V and 1 base from J, leaving 8 bases between. CDR3 sequence (DNA): TGCGCCAGCAGCGCTGACGTTAACTATGGCTACACCTTC. Its translation: CASSADVNYGYTF.

The chain has TRBV6-6 and TRBJ2-1, with a weak D call TRBD1 (6 bases). The CDR3 is made up of 14 amino acids. Germline loops: CDR1 MNHNY, CDR2 SVGAGI (reference sequence). The ends were cut back, 7 bases at V and 8 bases at J, with 18 bases in the middle. The CDR3 spells CASTGATGSYEQFF. CDR3 coding DNA: TGTGCCAGCACCGGGGCCACAGGGAGCTATGAGCAGTTCTTC.

The chain joins TRBV9 to TRBJ2-7; D call uncertain. Deletions cut 2 bases from V and 7 bases from J, with 13 bases between. Germline lookup yields CDR1 SGDLS and CDR2 YYNGEE. The CDR3 covers 13 residues. The CDR3, as DNA: TGTGCCAGCAGCGTGCTTGGGATCGGGGAGCAGTACTTC. Residues: CASSVLGIGEQYF.

This rearrangement joins TRBV3-1 to TRBJ2-3, with D unresolved. Trimming cost V 0 bases and J 1 base, with 5 bases left between them. This CDR3 contains 14 residues. Germline lookup yields CDR1 LGHDT and CDR2 YNNKEL (reference sequence). Here the CDR3 reads CASSQEGRTDTQYF. DNA of the CDR3: TGTGCCAGCAGCCAAGAGGGCCGCACAGATACGCAGTATTTT.